This is a list of T cell receptor beta chains from one sample in a study of shared clonotypes between healthy human individuals. Sequencing was performed with immunoSEQ multiplex PCR; in TCRdb, only in-frame clones are kept and a portion is missing. This sample carries roughly 2,000,000 clones, just under 95% of them seen once, and the ten largest clones take more than 1.5%. Sample: naive CD8+ T cells from PBMCs. Every receptor here comes from a young man in good health. Some clones in this sample may be carry-over from other donors' samples. Each CDR3 is given with its conserved first and last residue. The D gene is left open where the match is weak. Only some rows state a clone size, as once, few, many or a class for expanded clones.

d_call,clone_size,v_call,j_call,cdr3_nt,cdr3_aa
-,-,TRBV5-4,TRBJ1-3,TGTGCCAGCAGCGACCGGGAGCCTGGAAACACCATATATTTT,CASSDREPGNTIYF
TRBD1,-,TRBV27,TRBJ1-2,TGTGCCAGCAGTTTATCCAGGGGACAGCTCCCCTATGGCTACACCTTC,CASSLSRGQLPYGYTF
-,-,TRBV28,TRBJ2-1,TGTGCCAGCAGCCCGCCCGGGGCCTCCTACAATGAGCAGTTCTTC,CASSPPGASYNEQFF
-,-,TRBV11-2,TRBJ2-7,TGTGCCAGCAGCTTAGATCCCCCCGGGACCTACGAGCAGTACTTC,CASSLDPPGTYEQYF
TRBD2,-,TRBV30,TRBJ2-1,TGTGCCTTCTTTAGCGGGAGTCTGTACAATGAGCAGTTCTTC,CAFFSGSLYNEQFF
TRBD2,-,TRBV6-1,TRBJ2-2,TGTGCCAGCAGTGAAGGTGTACTAGCGGGAGGAGTAGGGGAGCTGTTTTTT,CASSEGVLAGGVGELFF
TRBD1,-,TRBV5-6,TRBJ1-4,TGTGCCAGCAGCTTGGGCCGACAGGGTGCGTTTTGGAATGAAAAACTGTTTTTT,CASSLGRQGAFWNEKLFF
-,-,TRBV27,TRBJ2-2,TGTGCCAGCAGTACACAGGAAACGAACACCGGGGAGCTGTTTTTT,CASSTQETNTGELFF
TRBD1,-,TRBV2,TRBJ2-7,TGTGCCAGCAGTGAATTAGGGGGGACAGGGAAGAACGAGCAGTACTTC,CASSELGGTGKNEQYF
TRBD1,-,TRBV28,TRBJ2-7,TGTGCCAGCAGTGCACCGGGACAGGGATATTACGAGCAGTACTTC,CASSAPGQGYYEQYF
-,-,TRBV5-1,TRBJ2-3,TGCGCCAGCAGCTTGAGTCTGTTCAACACAGATACGCAGTATTTT,CASSLSLFNTDTQYF
-,-,TRBV28,TRBJ1-5,TGTGCCAGCAGTAAGGAAGATAGCAATCAGCCCCAGCATTTT,CASSKEDSNQPQHF
TRBD2,-,TRBV7-9,TRBJ2-7,TGTGCCGCCCGGGGGGGGCGCTCCTACGAGCAGTACTTC,CAARGGRSYEQYF
-,-,TRBV5-1,TRBJ2-1,TGCGCCAGCAGCTTGGAAGGGGGTGTTGGGCTTGAGCAGTTCTTC,CASSLEGGVGLEQFF
-,-,TRBV19,TRBJ2-7,TGTGCCAGTAGTATAGATCCAACAGGTGGGTCCTACGAGCAGTACTTC,CASSIDPTGGSYEQYF
-,once,TRBV19,TRBJ2-1,TGTGCCAGTAGCACGGATAGCGTGTTCTACAATGAGCAGTTCTTC,CASSTDSVFYNEQFF
-,-,TRBV19,TRBJ2-1,TGTGCCAGTAGTAATTGGGGAGCCAATGAGCAGTTCTTC,CASSNWGANEQFF
-,-,TRBV4-2,TRBJ1-1,TGTGCCAGCAGCCAAGAACAGCCGCCTGAAGCTTTCTTT,CASSQEQPPEAFF
-,-,TRBV28,TRBJ1-5,TGTGCCAGCATGATCAGAGGGGGCAATCAGCCCCAGCATTTT,CASMIRGGNQPQHF
-,-,TRBV21-1,TRBJ1-5,TGTGCCAGCAGCAAGATAGGCCAGCCCCAGCATTTT,CASSKIGQPQHF
-,-,TRBV20-1,TRBJ2-1,TGCAGTGCTAGAGTAGGGCGTGAGCAGTTCTTC,CSARVGREQFF
-,-,TRBV18,TRBJ2-1,TGTGCCAGCTCACCAATAGACAGGCCAGATGAGCAGTTCTTC,CASSPIDRPDEQFF
-,-,TRBV7-9,TRBJ2-2,TGTGCCAGCCCCCCGGGACGGTCGTCGAACACCGGGGAGCTGTTTTTT,CASPPGRSSNTGELFF
-,-,TRBV15,TRBJ2-7,TGTGCCACCAGCAGAGATTGGGCAGGGGTCTACTTC,CATSRDWAGVYF
-,-,TRBV7-2,TRBJ2-7,TGTGCCAGCAGCTTAGCTCTCAGGGGTTACGAGCAGTACTTC,CASSLALRGYEQYF
-,-,TRBV6-1,TRBJ2-7,TGTGCCAGCAGTGAGAGAGGGCACGAGCAGTACTTC,CASSERGHEQYF
-,-,TRBV21-1,TRBJ1-1,TGTGCCAGCCGTGCAGGGGGACAAAAAACGACGGACACTGAAGCTTTCTTT,CASRAGGQKTTDTEAFF
TRBD1,-,TRBV19,TRBJ1-5,TGTGCCAGTAGTATGAAGGGGGCCGACAATCAGCCCCAGCATTTT,CASSMKGADNQPQHF
-,-,TRBV5-8,TRBJ2-7,TGTGCCAGCAGCTCTCCCATTAGGGGCGGGGTAGGGCTCCTGAACGAGCAGTACTTC,CASSSPIRGGVGLLNEQYF
TRBD2,-,TRBV5-1,TRBJ2-1,TGCGCCAGCAGCTTGGAACCGGGACTAGCGATCAATGAGCAGTTCTTC,CASSLEPGLAINEQFF
-,-,TRBV7-6,TRBJ2-1,TGTGCCAGCAGCTATTCGGTTGGGGGATCCAATGAGCAGTTCTTC,CASSYSVGGSNEQFF
TRBD2,once,TRBV7-3,TRBJ2-1,TGTGCCAGCAGCTTATATTCGCCGCGGGAGGTCGGCAATGAGCAGTTCTTC,CASSLYSPREVGNEQFF
-,-,TRBV27,TRBJ2-2,TGTGCCAGCAGTTTATCGATGGGTGCCCTAACCGGGGAGCTGTTTTTT,CASSLSMGALTGELFF
-,-,TRBV29-1,TRBJ1-1,TGCAGCGTTGCGATTCTGGGCGGCACTGAAGCTTTCTTT,CSVAILGGTEAFF
TRBD1,-,TRBV7-9,TRBJ1-1,TGTGCCAGCAGCCCAGGACAGGGGAACACTGAAGCTTTCTTT,CASSPGQGNTEAFF
-,-,TRBV27,TRBJ2-7,TGTGCCAGCAGTTTAAAAGCGACGCTCCCGTTATCCGAGCAGTACTTC,CASSLKATLPLSEQYF
-,few,TRBV27,TRBJ2-5,TGTGCCAGCAGTTCTCAAGAGACCCAGTACTTC,CASSSQETQYF
-,-,TRBV5-6,TRBJ2-2,TGTGCCAGCAGCCCAAAGGGACACCCCGGGGAGCTGTTTTTT,CASSPKGHPGELFF
-,few,TRBV9,TRBJ1-1,TGTGCCAGCAGCCCATACTCAGTTGCTGAAGCTTTCTTT,CASSPYSVAEAFF
-,-,TRBV27,TRBJ2-1,TGTGCCAGCAGTTTCCACGGTAATGAGCAGTTCTTC,CASSFHGNEQFF
-,-,TRBV19,TRBJ1-5,TGTGCCAGTAGTAGAGATAATCAGCCCCAGCATTTT,CASSRDNQPQHF
-,-,TRBV30,TRBJ2-1,TGTGCCTGGAGTGTAGCGCCTAGGGAGCAGTTCTTC,CAWSVAPREQFF
TRBD2,-,TRBV7-2,TRBJ2-7,TGTGCCAGCAGCTTGGGGACTAGCGGGAGGGCCTTTCCCTACGAGCAGTACTTC,CASSLGTSGRAFPYEQYF
-,-,TRBV10-3,TRBJ1-3,TGTGCCATCAGTGAGTCGAGTCCTCAGAGCTCTGGAAACACCATATATTTT,CAISESSPQSSGNTIYF
-,once,TRBV5-6,TRBJ2-1,TGTGCCAGCAGCTTGAATCCAGGTGAGCAGTTCTTC,CASSLNPGEQFF
-,-,TRBV6-6,TRBJ1-3,TGTGCCAGCAGTTCCTCCTGGGAGGGAGCTGGAAACACCATATATTTT,CASSSSWEGAGNTIYF
-,-,TRBV5-1,TRBJ2-1,TGCGCCAGCGGGGATGGAAGGCACTACAATGAGCAGTTCTTC,CASGDGRHYNEQFF
-,-,TRBV7-9,TRBJ1-3,TGTGCCAGCAGCTTACAGGGAAGTGGAAACACCATATATTTT,CASSLQGSGNTIYF
TRBD1,-,TRBV2,TRBJ2-1,TGTGCCAGCACCACGGGACAGGCCCCTTACAATGAGCAGTTCTTC,CASTTGQAPYNEQFF
-,-,TRBV7-9,TRBJ1-1,TGTGCCAGCAGCTTAGCGCTAAGTTACAGGCAAGCTTTCTTT,CASSLALSYRQAFF
-,-,TRBV6-5,TRBJ1-4,TGTGCCAGCAGTGGGGTCAGGGGCCGTAATGAAAAACTGTTTTTT,CASSGVRGRNEKLFF
-,-,TRBV13,TRBJ1-3,TGTGCCAGCAGCTTTAGTATACCGGAAGAACCCTCTGGAAACACCATATATTTT,CASSFSIPEEPSGNTIYF
TRBD2,-,TRBV13,TRBJ2-5,TGTGCCAGCAGCTGGATAGCGGGGCAAGAGACCCAGTACTTC,CASSWIAGQETQYF
-,-,TRBV27,TRBJ2-5,TGTGCCAGCAGTGGGTGGGACCAAGAGACCCAGTACTTC,CASSGWDQETQYF
-,-,TRBV28,TRBJ2-1,TGTGCCAGCAGGCTCCGAGACGACTACTACAATGAGCAGTTCTTC,CASRLRDDYYNEQFF
-,-,TRBV14,TRBJ2-3,TGTGCCAGCAGCCAAGAATGGGGACCTAAACGTAGTCGGGACACAGATACGCAGTATTTT,CASSQEWGPKRSRDTDTQYF
-,-,TRBV4-1,TRBJ1-2,TGCGCCAGCAGCCAAGGGATCAACCAGGGGCGCGTCTATGGCTACACCTTC,CASSQGINQGRVYGYTF
TRBD2,-,TRBV19,TRBJ2-5,TGTGCCAGTAGTATCGGGACTAGCGGAGGCAATCAAGAGACCCAGTACTTC,CASSIGTSGGNQETQYF
-,-,TRBV25-1,TRBJ1-3,TGTGCCAGCAGTGAATGGGAGAGGTTCTACTCTGGAAACACCATATATTTT,CASSEWERFYSGNTIYF
TRBD1,once,TRBV9,TRBJ1-2,TGTGCCAGCAGCGTAGGCACAGGGGATGGCTACACCTTC,CASSVGTGDGYTF